This T cell receptor beta chain stems from a study of beta chain features in type 1 diabetes. Study-level points and caveats: For type 1 diabetes patients, VDJ junctions showed fewer insertions and more deletions.

About this clone: Its antigen is unknown.

The length of the CDR3 is 13 residues. Germline V gene sequence: CDR1 MNHEY, CDR2 SVGAGI. Trimming cost V 6 bases and J 8 bases; bases outside gene matches: 6. As every portion of the isolated RNA was reverse transcribed, the sequencing read expressed TCRB transcripts. Measured with immunoSEQ multiplex PCR; TCRdb has only the in-frame clones, and not every one. The data show more than 300,000 clones, over 13% seen once. The TCR was taken from a woman aged 18-29 years in good health. Sequencing was performed on naive CD4+ T cells from blood. The chain couples TRBV6-5 to TRBJ1-2, with TRBD1 matching 10 bases. This CDR3 reads CASRDRDRGGYTF. In DNA form, the CDR3 reads TGTGCCAGCAGGGACCGGGACAGGGGCGGCTACACCTTC.